This record concerns one T cell receptor (beta chain) sequence. The CDR3 contains 17 residues. Trimming stripped 0 bases from V and 7 bases from J, with 21 bases between. CDR1 and CDR2 from the germline V gene are SNHLY and FYNNEI. Data came from immunoSEQ multiplex PCR; TCRdb stores just in-frame clones and leaves some out. Found here are 130,000 to 150,000 clones, approximately 79% of them singletons; the top ten hold less than 4.5%. The sample belongs to a study of blood T cell repertoires in COVID-19. Looking at the study overall: Acute-phase and convalescent COVID-19 samples originated in the United States, Italy and Spain.

The chain uses TRBV2 and TRBJ1-2; D is perhaps TRBD1 (6 bases). Sequenced: peripheral blood. The sequence was collected from a man in his 60s with acute or convalescent COVID-19. The CDR3 DNA sequence: TGTGCCAGCAGTGAAGCGCCCACAGGGAATAGGGCGGGTGGCTACACCTTC. Residues: CASSEAPTGNRAGGYTF.